This T cell receptor beta chain was documented in a study of shared clonotypes between healthy human individuals. Background on the study: Each donor's CD4 naive and CD4 memory cells filled three plates apiece, CD8 naive two, and CD8 memory one.

Concerning this clone: What it recognizes is unknown.

Splitting of CD4+ cells produced CD45RA+ naive and CD45RA-negative memory subsets. Trimming stripped 4 bases from V and 1 base from J, with 11 bases between. This CDR3 is 16 amino acids long. Germline V gene data show CDR1 as MNHNS and CDR2 as SASEGT. Repertoires were generated with immunoSEQ multiplex PCR, while TCRdb's copy carries only in-frame clones and drops some. The sample shows 2 million to 2.5 million clones, approximately 94% of them seen only once. General study findings and limits: Naive subsets generally exceeded memory subsets in estimated richness. Across a handful of donors, naive CD4 shared 5% to 6%, naive CD8 over 3%, memory CD4 roughly 2.5%, memory CD8 over 0.3%.

The receptor comes from a man aged 18 to 29 in good health. This chain uses TRBV6-1 with TRBJ1-6; weak D call: TRBD1 (6 bases). Specimen: naive CD4+ T cells sorted from blood. This sample's subset: CD45RA+ positively selected. The CDR3 DNA is TGTGCCAGCAGTGGGGACGACAGGTCCTATAATTCACCCCTCCACTTT. Its translation: CASSGDDRSYNSPLHF.